Listed here are 20 T cell receptor beta chains from one sample, sequenced in a study of radiation and T cells in renal cell carcinoma. Stated treatment: 15 Gy SBRT to primary tumor, nephrectomy 4 weeks later. Libraries were prepared by immunoSEQ multiplex PCR; TCRdb keeps only in-frame clonotypes and omits some of them. The profile shows about 9,200 clones, roughly 55% of them singletons. Sample: tumor tissue, taken from a patient whose treatment included radiotherapy and nephrectomy. Receptors were obtained from a man aged 55-75 years with renal cell carcinoma.

This clone was seen a few times. CDR3 sequence (DNA): TGTGCCAGCAGTCCACATAAGGGGGAGGGAAGTGAGCAGTACTTC. This sequence encodes CASSPHKGEGSEQYF. The V gene is TRBV6-5, the J gene TRBJ2-7; D may be TRBD2 (7 bases). The germline CDR1 and CDR2 sequences are MNHEY and SVGAGI. CDR3 length: 15 amino acids. Trimming removed 5 bases from V and 7 bases from J, with 21 bases in between.

CDR3 loop: CASSYRSNYGYTF. In nucleotides, the CDR3 is TGTGCCAGCAGTTACCGGTCTAACTATGGCTACACCTTC. The gene calls are TRBV28 and TRBJ1-2; D is unresolved. Germline CDR1 and CDR2: MDHEN and SYDVKM. CDR3 size: 13 residues. V was trimmed by 4 bases and J by 0 bases, leaving 6 bases between them.

This clone has just a few counts. V gene TRBV27 combines with J gene TRBJ2-6, with D possibly matching TRBD1 (5 bases). V dropped 5 bases and J dropped 0 bases, with 14 bases sitting between them. The CDR3 covers 17 residues. The germline V gene has CDR1 MNHEY and CDR2 SMNVEV (reference sequence). As DNA, the CDR3 is TGTGCCAGCAGTCCAATTACAGGACCCTCTGGGGCCAACGTCCTGACTTTC. Residues: CASSPITGPSGANVLTF.

There are a few counts of this clone. The chain employs TRBV5-1 and TRBJ2-2; D might be TRBD2 (6 bases). V was trimmed by 0 bases and J by 5 bases, leaving 8 bases between them. Germline loops: CDR1 SGHRS, CDR2 YFSETQ. CDR3 length: 14 residues. The DNA of the CDR3 is TGCGCCAGCAGCTTGGCGCGGGGAACCGGGGAGCTGTTTTTT. This encodes CASSLARGTGELFF.

There are a few counts of this clone. V usage is TRBV28 and J usage is TRBJ1-5, with 7 bases fitting TRBD1. The CDR3 contains 14 residues. Looked up from germline, CDR1 is MDHEN and CDR2 is SYDVKM. Trimming cost V 6 bases and J 4 bases; bases outside gene matches: 6. CDR3 protein: CASSPGGANQPQHF. The CDR3 DNA reads TGTGCCAGCAGCCCAGGGGGTGCGAATCAGCCCCAGCATTTT.

The chain is built from TRBV11-3 and TRBJ2-3, with a tentative D call TRBD1 (5 bases). Deletions cut 1 base from V and 9 bases from J, with 11 bases between. This CDR3 has 13 amino acids. The germline V gene encodes CDR1 SGHNT and CDR2 YENEEA. As DNA, the CDR3 is TGTGCCAGCAGCTTAGGTGGGGCCCCGACGCAGTATTTT. Translated: CASSLGGAPTQYF.

The V gene is TRBV29-1, the J gene TRBJ2-2; D may correspond to TRBD1 or TRBD2 (5 bases each). The CDR3 sequence is 12 residues long. With 7 bases removed from V and 6 bases from J, the gap between germline ends came to 12 bases. Germline loops: CDR1 SQVTM, CDR2 ANQGSEA. This chain's CDR3 is CSAGAQSGELFF. CDR3 in DNA: TGCAGCGCCGGGGCACAGTCCGGGGAGCTGTTTTTT.

The chain carries TRBV4-2 and TRBJ2-5; no clear D. The CDR3 consists of 14 residues. V was shortened by 3 bases and J by 5 bases, with 13 bases between the two germline ends. Germline CDR1 reads LGHNA; CDR2 reads YNFKEQ. This chain's CDR3 is CASSQALRVETQYF. CDR3 coding DNA: TGTGCCAGCAGCCAGGCCTTAAGGGTGGAGACCCAGTACTTC.

The chain employs TRBV16 and TRBJ2-6; D uncertain. This CDR3 is 16 amino acids long. V lost 0 bases and J 0 bases, leaving 6 bases between the germline ends. Germline assignment: CDR1 KGHSY and CDR2 FQNENV. The DNA of the CDR3 is TGTGCCAGCAGCCAATCTGGGATCTCTGGGGCCAACGTCCTGACTTTC. As protein: CASSQSGISGANVLTF.

This clone showed up just a few times. V usage is TRBV28 and J usage is TRBJ2-7; 7 bases align to TRBD1. V trimming: 7 bases; J trimming: 3 bases; junction bases outside the gene matches: 3. Looked up from germline, CDR1 is MDHEN and CDR2 is SYDVKM. The CDR3 consists of 12 residues. The CDR3 region is CASTYRGYEQYF. The CDR3, as DNA: TGTGCCAGCACATACAGGGGCTACGAGCAGTACTTC.

This clone was seen more than once but under ten times. This chain joins TRBV7-2 and TRBJ2-1; 8 bases are shared with TRBD1. The V gene's germline CDR1 is SGHTA and CDR2 FQGNSA. CDR3 size: 12 residues. With 5 bases clipped from V and 12 bases from J, the junction kept 6 bases outside the gene matches. Written as DNA, the CDR3 is TGTGCCAGCAGCCCCCGGACAGGGATGCAGTTCTTC. Translation: CASSPRTGMQFF.

The V call is TRBV4-1, the J call TRBJ2-3; 12 bases line up with TRBD2. The CDR3 is 15 residues long. Trimming at V came to 3 bases and at J to 6 bases, leaving 4 bases not matched to a gene. Germline V gene sequence: CDR1 MGHRA, CDR2 YSYEKL. CDR3 loop: CASSHSSGRGDTQYF. In DNA form, the CDR3 reads TGCGCCAGCAGCCATTCTAGCGGGAGGGGGGATACGCAGTATTTT.

The V gene is TRBV30, the J gene TRBJ2-7; D gene unclear. This CDR3 is built from 14 residues. Germline CDR1 and CDR2: GTSNPN and SVGIG (reference sequence). V shed 6 bases and J shed 6 bases, with 21 bases lying between them. CDR3 protein: CACRQTANSGEQYF. Written as DNA, the CDR3 is TGTGCCTGCCGTCAAACGGCGAACTCCGGCGAGCAGTACTTC. Full variable domain (rest looked up from reference TRBV30 and TRBJ2-7): SQTIHQWPATLVQPVGSPLSLECTVEGTSNPNLYWYRQAAGRGLQLLFYSVGIGQISSEVPQNLSASRPQDRQFILSSKKLLLSDSGFYLCACRQTANSGEQYFGPGTRLTVT.

This clone was counted between two and nine times. The chain uses TRBV5-1 and TRBJ1-2; 10 nucleotides agree with TRBD1. CDR1 is SGHRS and CDR2 is YFSETQ in the germline V gene. The V and J ends lost 3 bases and 7 bases, in that order; junction bases with no gene match: 6. There are 14 residues in the CDR3. DNA of the CDR3: TGCGCCAGCAGCTCGGACAGGGGGAGCGGTGGCTACACCTTC. Residues: CASSSDRGSGGYTF.

Sample share makes this clone medium-sized. V usage is TRBV7-8 and J usage is TRBJ2-7; D perhaps matches TRBD1 (6 bases). The V end was cut by 1 base, the J end by 2 bases, with 15 bases between. The CDR3 is 16 residues long. Germline-derived CDR1 and CDR2 are SGHVS and FQNEAQ. CDR3 coding DNA: TGTGCCAGCAGCTTAGGTTCGACAGGATCGGCCTACGAGCAGTACTTC. This encodes CASSLGSTGSAYEQYF.

Concerning this clone: No conserved phenylalanine or tryptophan is present at the end of the CDR3, so a read error is the likely explanation. Because the CDR3's place on the DNA is in doubt, the DNA is left out and the CDR3 is given as listed by TCRdb. The V call is TRBV7-2, the J call TRBJ2-7; the table's D gene call, TRBD2, was not cross checked with the DNA. The germline gives CDR1 SGHTA, CDR2 FQGNSA. The CDR3 length equals 12 residues, ends included. This chain's CDR3 is CASSLAGGLAVA.

Comments on this clone: The sample has other DNA sequences that encode this CDR3 too. The CDR3 sequence is CASSLVLDQPQHF. In nucleotides, the CDR3 is TGTGCCAGCAGTTTAGTACTCGATCAGCCCCAGCATTTT. The chain combines TRBV27 with TRBJ1-5; D unclear. The CDR3 is made up of 13 amino acids. The germline V gene encodes CDR1 MNHEY and CDR2 SMNVEV (reference sequence). V lost 2 bases and J 5 bases, leaving 7 bases between the germline ends.

The gene calls are TRBV5-1 and TRBJ2-1; 11 bases are a match to TRBD2. Germline V gives CDR1 SGHRS, CDR2 YFSETQ. The CDR3 sequence is 17 residues long. The V and J ends lost 0 bases and 9 bases, in that order; junction bases with no gene match: 11. The CDR3 DNA follows: TGCGCCAGCAGCTTGGAGCCTAGCGGGAGGTTGTTACGTGAGCAGTTCTTC. Protein product: CASSLEPSGRLLREQFF.

Relative to its sample, this clone is medium-sized. The chain couples TRBV19 to TRBJ1-4, with 7 nucleotides matching TRBD1. The V and J ends lost 3 bases and 8 bases, in that order; junction bases with no gene match: 12. Germline V gene lookup returns CDR1 LNHDA and CDR2 SQIVND (reference sequence). CDR3 length: 16 residues. CDR3 DNA: TGTGCCAGTAGTATCGACAACAGGGGAAGGGAAGAAAAACTGTTTTTT. It encodes CASSIDNRGREEKLFF.

This sequence joins TRBV10-1 and TRBJ2-7; D is uncertain. CDR1 WNHNN and CDR2 SYGVQD come from the germline V gene (reference sequence). V lost 2 bases, J lost 9 bases, and 11 bases lay in between. The CDR3 consists of 12 residues. The CDR3 sequence is CASSETGPRQYF. The CDR3 DNA reads TGCGCCAGCAGTGAGACTGGACCCCGGCAGTACTTC.